These T cell receptor beta chains were read from a single sample in a study of cytomegalovirus exposure and HLA in healthy donors. Clones were sequenced by immunoSEQ multiplex PCR, and TCRdb holds only the in-frame ones, with some missing. There are 150,000 to 200,000 clones in the sample; approximately 83% occur only once, and about a tenth lies in the top ten. The material sequenced was PBMCs. The receptor set was obtained from a man aged 18 to 29 in good health and CMV-seropositive. The CDR3 runs from the conserved cysteine through the conserved F or W. A D gene is named only where the DNA matches it firmly. Where a row states a size, it is once, few, many or the class of an expanded clone; other rows omit it.

d_call,clone_size,j_call,v_call,cdr3_nt,cdr3_aa
NA,NA,TRBJ2-1,TRBV5-1,TGCGCCAGCAGCTTGGATCTAGGGGCCTCTGAGCAGTTCTTC,CASSLDLGASEQFF
NA,NA,TRBJ2-7,TRBV7-9,TGTGCCAGCAGCTTAGCGACAGGATTAGCCTACGAGCAGTACTTC,CASSLATGLAYEQYF
NA,NA,TRBJ1-3,TRBV7-9,TGTGCCAGCAGCTTATGGGGGCAAAACACCATATATTTT,CASSLWGQNTIYF
NA,NA,TRBJ1-5,TRBV2,TGTGCCAGCAGTGGAGGGAACCAGCCCCAGCATTTT,CASSGGNQPQHF
NA,NA,TRBJ2-3,TRBV7-9,TGTTCCAGCAGCTTATGGGGGACAAATGTGCAGTATTTT,CSSSLWGTNVQYF
NA,NA,TRBJ2-3,TRBV5-1,TGCGCCAGCAGCATTGGAGGCACAGATACGCAGTATTTT,CASSIGGTDTQYF
NA,NA,TRBJ2-5,TRBV29-1,TGCAGCGTTGAAGTGCTGGGGGCAGGCAGACAAGAGACCCAGTACTTC,CSVEVLGAGRQETQYF
TRBD2,NA,TRBJ2-1,TRBV7-2,TGTGCCAGCAGCCTCCTAGCGGGGGTTTACAATGAGCAGTTCTTC,CASSLLAGVYNEQFF
NA,NA,TRBJ1-3,TRBV11-2,TGTGCCAGCAGCTACCACAGGGCTGTCTCTGGAAACACCATATATTTT,CASSYHRAVSGNTIYF
TRBD1,once,TRBJ1-3,TRBV6-1,TGTGCCAGCCTGGGACAGGGGGCGAACGGAAACACCATATATTTT,CASLGQGANGNTIYF
TRBD1,NA,TRBJ1-6,TRBV6-5,TGTGCCAGCAGGTCGGACAGGAGCATCAATTCACCCCTCCACTTT,CASRSDRSINSPLHF
NA,few,TRBJ2-1,TRBV18,TGTGCCAGCTCACCCACCCCGGGGGACAATGAGCAGTTCTTC,CASSPTPGDNEQFF